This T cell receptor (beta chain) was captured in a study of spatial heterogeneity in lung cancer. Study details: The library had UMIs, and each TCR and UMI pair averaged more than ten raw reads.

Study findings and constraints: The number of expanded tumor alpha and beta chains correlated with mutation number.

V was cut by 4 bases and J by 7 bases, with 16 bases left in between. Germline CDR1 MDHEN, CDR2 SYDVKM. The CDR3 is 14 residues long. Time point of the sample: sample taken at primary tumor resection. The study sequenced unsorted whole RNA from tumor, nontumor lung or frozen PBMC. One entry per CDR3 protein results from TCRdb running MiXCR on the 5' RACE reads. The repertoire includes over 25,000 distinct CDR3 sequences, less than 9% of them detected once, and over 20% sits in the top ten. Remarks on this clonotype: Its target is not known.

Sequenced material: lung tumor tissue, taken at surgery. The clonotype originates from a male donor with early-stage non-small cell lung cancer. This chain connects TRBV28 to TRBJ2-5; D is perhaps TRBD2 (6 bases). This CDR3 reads CASSWTGTSGTQYF. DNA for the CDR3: TGTGCCAGCAGTTGGACCGGGACTTCAGGGACCCAGTACTTC.